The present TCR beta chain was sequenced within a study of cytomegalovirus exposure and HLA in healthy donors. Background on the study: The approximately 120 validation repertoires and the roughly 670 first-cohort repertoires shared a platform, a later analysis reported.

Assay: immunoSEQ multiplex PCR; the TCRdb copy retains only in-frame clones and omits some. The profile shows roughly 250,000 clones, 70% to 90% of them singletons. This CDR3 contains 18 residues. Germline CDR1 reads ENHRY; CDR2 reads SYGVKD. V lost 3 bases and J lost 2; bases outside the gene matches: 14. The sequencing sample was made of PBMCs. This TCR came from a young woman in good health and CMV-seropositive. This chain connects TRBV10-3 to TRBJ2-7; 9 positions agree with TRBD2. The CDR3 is CAISEPGIAGALTYEQYF. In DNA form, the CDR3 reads TGTGCCATCAGTGAACCGGGGATAGCGGGAGCCCTAACCTACGAGCAGTACTTC.